The entry that follows covers one T cell receptor beta chain sequence. This sample stems from a study of blood T cell repertoires in COVID-19. Study summary: From T cells, B-cell-depleted T cells, or PBMCs came the material, which was cDNA or gDNA.

The germline V gene encodes CDR1 SNHLY and CDR2 FYNNEI. The V and J ends lost 6 bases and 0 bases, in that order; junction bases with no gene match: 2. The CDR3 has 14 residues. Generated by immunoSEQ multiplex PCR, the TCRdb table keeps only in-frame clones and is missing some. The sample lists 150,000 to 200,000 clones; 85% were seen once. The rearrangement uses TRBV2 and TRBJ1-2; TRBD1 agrees at 9 bases. This TCR came from a woman aged 80 or over with COVID-19, enrolled during active disease. The material sequenced was peripheral blood. The CDR3 loop is CASRGQGANYGYTF. In DNA form, the CDR3 reads TGTGCCAGCAGGGGACAGGGAGCTAACTATGGCTACACCTTC.